This T cell receptor beta chain emerged from a study of blood T cell repertoires in COVID-19. Under the authors' procedure: Estimates of nucleated cell counts were drawn from the amplification of reference gene primers. Assay used: immunoSEQ multiplex PCR; TCRdb lists only in-frame clones, some missing. V and J calls and clone size are those listed in that table; D and trimming were worked out from the DNA. The sample lists about 270,000 clones, 80% to 90% occurring once. Participants came from under 30 US areas, aged about 18 to 100 years. Cohorts were assigned according to the clinical history that participants reported. Source material: PBMCs or T cells enriched from blood (not recorded which). This receptor was identified in a woman aged 18 to 35 who had recovered from COVID-19.

The CDR3 nucleotides read TGTGCCAGCAGCCCGGGACAGGGGTCCATCAACTATGGCTACACCTTC. This encodes CASSPGQGSINYGYTF. The chain couples TRBV7-9 to TRBJ1-2, with 10 bases that match TRBD1. CDR3 length: 16 residues. Germline values: CDR1 SEHNR, CDR2 FQNEAQ (reference sequence). The J segment lost 2 bases and the V segment lost 5 bases, leaving 8 bases of the junction unmatched.